This passage covers 12 T cell receptor beta chains from one sample sequenced in a study of T cell repertoires in cytomegalovirus infection (dated by TCRdb to the late 2010s). No antigen is known for these receptors. Per the publication, the treatment or condition label means: in vitro stimulation with specific CMV peptide epitopes to enrich CMV-specific T cells. Reads for this sample came from an Illumina HiSeq 1500. Through fastp at Q25 and MiXCR, TCRdb rebuilt clones from the public reads, retaining in-frame beta chains. Here each entry gathers all rows of one CDR3 protein and keeps the most common genes and DNA. The sample table records some 920,000 distinct CDR3 sequences; approximately 31% of these occur just once. Of the sample, 13% falls within the top ten clones. Sequenced here: cultured CD8+ T cells from PBMCs, sampled from culture after CMV antigen stimulation. All receptors come from a human donor in good health (CMV status not recorded). Some clones in this sample may be carry-over from other donors' samples.

The table lists this clonotype with a few counts. The chain joins TRBV6-6 to TRBJ1-2; 8 positions match TRBD1. Per the germline V gene, CDR1 is MNHNY and CDR2 is SVGAGI (reference sequence). With V trimmed by 6 bases and J by 5 bases, 11 bases remained unmatched. The CDR3 runs to 15 residues. The CDR3 region is CASRAGTGHLYGYTF. The CDR3 DNA is TGTGCCAGCAGGGCCGGGACAGGTCACCTTTATGGCTACACCTTC.

CDR3: CASSELVARLFF. CDR3 DNA: TGTGCCAGCAGTGAATTGGTAGCGCGGCTGTTTTTT. The chain links TRBV2 to TRBJ2-2; possible D gene TRBD2, 5 bases. V was cut by 2 bases and J by 13 bases, with 11 bases left in between. The CDR3 extends over 12 amino acids. CDR1 and CDR2 (germline): SNHLY, FYNNEI.

This clonotype showed up just a few times. V and J are TRBV6-5 and TRBJ1-2; 8 bases are shared with TRBD1. This CDR3 is 15 amino acids long. Germline loops: CDR1 MNHEY, CDR2 SVGAGI. Losses at the gene ends were 0 bases for V and 5 bases for J; bases not matched to a gene: 5. CDR3 loop: CASSYSIGTGYGYTF. The CDR3 nucleotides are TGTGCCAGCAGTTACTCGATTGGGACAGGATATGGCTACACCTTC.

This clonotype was counted a few times. The chain recombines TRBV11-2 with TRBJ2-7; possibly TRBD2 for D (6 bases). Germline V CDR1 and CDR2: SGHAT, FQNNGV. The CDR3 has 12 residues. Deletions cut 4 bases from V and 6 bases from J, with 10 bases between. The CDR3 coding sequence is TGTGCCAGCAGCTCCCGGAGGGTCGAGCAGTACGTC. Amino acids: CASSSRRVEQYV.

This clonotype occurred many times. The chain recombines TRBV28 with TRBJ1-4; D gene ambiguous. Per germline, CDR1 MDHEN and CDR2 SYDVKM. Between the trimmed V and J ends, which lost 6 bases and 0 bases, there was a span of 11 bases. This CDR3 is 15 amino acids long. In DNA, the CDR3 is TGTGCCAGCAGCCCAGACCTATCAACTAATGAAAAACTGTTTTTT. Protein sequence: CASSPDLSTNEKLFF. The whole variable domain, remainder taken from reference TRBV28 and TRBJ1-4, is DVKVTQSSRYLVKRTGEKVFLECVQDMDHENMFWYRQDPGLGLRLIYFSYDVKMKEKGDIPEGYSVSREKKERFSLILESASTNQTSMYLCASSPDLSTNEKLFFGSGTQLSVL.

The sample holds a few counts of this clonotype. The chain links TRBV12-3 or TRBV12-4 to TRBJ1-1; D perhaps matches TRBD1 (5 bases). The V end was cut by 1 base, the J end by 3 bases, with 12 bases between. The CDR3 has 15 amino acids. The CDR3 loop reads CASSLVHQGDTEAFF. DNA of the CDR3: TGTGCCAGCAGTTTAGTCCACCAGGGAGACACTGAAGCTTTCTTT.

This clonotype appeared once. The chain links TRBV7-9 to TRBJ2-7; 13 bases are a match to TRBD2. This CDR3 has 15 residues. Germline-derived CDR1 and CDR2 are SEHNR and FQNEAQ (reference sequence). V lost 6 bases and J lost 6; bases outside the gene matches: 8. Here the CDR3 reads CASSSGLAGRGEQYF. The CDR3 DNA is TGTGCCAGCAGTTCGGGACTAGCGGGGAGGGGCGAGCAGTACTTC.

CDR3 sequence (DNA): TGTGCCAGCAGCTTAATGGACGATGGCTACACCTTC. It translates to CASSLMDDGYTF. The rearrangement links TRBV7-9 to TRBJ1-2; D is unclear. CDR1 and CDR2 (germline): SEHNR, FQNEAQ (reference sequence). The ends were cut back, 2 bases at V and 6 bases at J, with 7 bases in the middle. The CDR3 is made up of 12 amino acids.

The genes are TRBV29-1 and TRBJ2-2; 11 bases agree with TRBD2. This CDR3 is 14 amino acids long. The ends lost 3 bases at V and 7 bases at J; junction bases unmatched: 4. Germline CDR1 is SQVTM and CDR2 is ANQGSEA. In DNA form, the CDR3 reads TGCAGCGTTGATTTAGCGGGGGGGCGCGGGGAGCTGTTTTTT. Translating gives CSVDLAGGRGELFF.

This chain joins TRBV6-4 and TRBJ1-4, with D perhaps matching TRBD1 (5 bases). The ends were cut back, 7 bases at V and 0 bases at J, with 12 bases in the middle. The CDR3 loop spans 15 amino acids. Germline values: CDR1 MRHNA, CDR2 SNTAGT. The CDR3 DNA is TGTGCCAGCAAGAAAGGGGATGCAACTAATGAAAAACTGTTTTTT. This sequence encodes CASKKGDATNEKLFF.

This chain joins TRBV6-2 or TRBV6-3 and TRBJ2-1; D is possibly TRBD1 (6 bases). The V gene lost 4 bases and the J gene lost 8 bases, with 21 bases spanning the gap. Germline CDR1 MNHEY, CDR2 SVGEGT. The CDR3 runs to 16 residues. The CDR3 DNA follows: TGTGCCAGCAGTTTTCATCGCGAAGGGACATTGGATGAGCAGTTCTTC. Residues: CASSFHREGTLDEQFF.

V is TRBV4-1 and J is TRBJ2-7; D not certain. The CDR3 has 15 amino acids. V dropped 0 bases and J dropped 4 bases, with 13 bases sitting between them. The germline gives CDR1 MGHRA, CDR2 YSYEKL. This chain's CDR3 is CASSQDPGKLYEQYV. In nucleotides, the CDR3 is TGCGCCAGCAGCCAAGATCCTGGAAAACTTTACGAGCAGTACGTC.